This TCR beta chain appears in the sequencing data of a study of human T cells and chemical hapten exposure (dated by TCRdb to the early 2020s). About the study as a whole: For sensitization, 2% DPC in acetone was applied to an approximately 2 cm by approximately 2 cm area of upper inner arm skin. Weekly therapeutic DPC doses were additionally applied to the scalp of patients throughout the roughly 23-week study period. Patch testing on the upper back used Finn chambers containing 0.01% DPC, with scoring done after 6 days according to International Contact Dermatitis Research Group standards. Most of the patients in the cohort were female, and the cohort covered alopecia areata with under or over 50% scalp involvement, alopecia totalis and alopecia universalis. The libraries were sequenced as a pool, and the TCR yield per sample differed mostly because of small variations in library volumes within the pool. This study followed changes in the peripheral blood TCR repertoire in vivo during primary and secondary sensitization of alopecia patients to the hapten diphenylcyclopropenone (DPC). Blood was sampled from patients pre-sensitization (week 0) and at 2, 6 and about 24 weeks after DPC sensitization. Roughly 30 alopecia patients gave blood for TCR sequencing at one to four time points (pre-sensitization, 2, 6 and 24 weeks).

The full study reports these points: Repeated subsampling changed both the strength of the expansion versus patch-test correlation and the threshold at which the correlation became significant. Patch test score correlated positively with the number of PT1 expanded TCRs, reaching significance at thresholds 8, 16 and 32 but not at 4. Significantly more large CDR3 similarity clusters were formed by expanded TCRs than by pre-sensitization or healthy control sets, consistent with antigen-driven responses. All patients had alopecia, a presumed autoimmune disease, so their immune response might differ from that of healthy individuals. DPC sensitization did not change the number of TCRs with a frequency above 1 in 1000, and there was no evidence of changes in global repertoire structure.

As for this clonotype: The antigen it recognizes is unknown. No much larger clone exists at a distance of one base, and base qualities are not known.

Library preparation was by RACE. TCRdb names NextSeq 500 as the instrument used. Library preparation attached unique molecular identifiers to individual cDNA molecules for quantitative, reproducible TCR counting. Each blood RNA sample was used to sequence both TCR alpha and TCR beta chains. The paper's processing steps were these. A median of roughly 99,000 TCRs per sample was observed, with a range of roughly 23,224 to 700,000. V, J and CDR3 annotation of the TCR reads was carried out using the Decombinator software suite. Every sample was subsampled to the same number of TCRs (28,000) for the PS versus PT1 abundance plots. TCRs were defined as expanded if absent before sensitization and observed at least eight times at the 2-week time point. TCRdb reprocessing: public reads trimmed at Q25 with fastp, clones called with MiXCR, in-frame beta chains kept. Entries that share a CDR3 protein sequence are merged under the most common genes and DNA. For this entry, the V and J calls and clone size follow TCRdb and not the study's own pipeline. Here the sample has under 200,000 distinct CDR3 sequences; about 15% occur a single time. 1.7% of the sample belongs to the ten largest clones.

Explained via the paper, the time point label denotes: patch test 1, 2 weeks after DPC sensitization. Reading the label with the study, this specimen's treatment or condition is: therapeutic diphenylcyclopropenone sensitization with weekly scalp DPC. At every patch-test visit, the blood draw took place before the patch test was put on. Eligible patients were aged 18 to 70, diagnosed with alopecia, deemed suitable for DPC therapy, and excluded if pregnant. Total RNA was extracted from unfractionated whole blood that had been collected in Tempus Blood RNA tubes. For CDR1 and CDR2, the germline V gene lists SGHTA and FQGNSA. Trimming takes 8 bases from V and 5 bases from J, and the germline ends sit 15 bases apart. The CDR3 spans 13 residues, from the cysteine through the phenylalanine. The only DNA kept is the CDR3, 39 bases in frame from the first base.

This receptor was obtained from a woman under 40 with alopecia areata. Some clones in this sample may be carry-over from other donors' samples. Here the chain combines TRBV7-2 and TRBJ1-1; no D segment can be confidently identified. This sample comprised whole blood, obtained in connection with sensitization to the hapten diphenylcyclopropenone (DPC). The DNA sequence follows: TGTGCCAGCGCCATAGCGGGATTGACTGAAGCTTTCTTT. This yields the protein CASAIAGLTEAFF.